The 31 T cell receptor beta chains presented below share a single source sample, sequenced in a study of CD8 T cells in ankylosing spondylitis. TCRdb reprocessed the 5' RACE reads with MiXCR, giving one entry per CDR3 protein. The table records 200,000 to 300,000 distinct CDR3 sequences, approximately 9% of them present only once. Sample: blood, either unsorted or a sorted T cell fraction (not recorded which). The receptors were sampled from a male donor with ankylosing spondylitis or in good health (not recorded which).

This clonotype has ten or more counts. The chain uses TRBV11-2 and TRBJ2-7; D remains ambiguous. Germline V gives CDR1 SGHAT, CDR2 FQNNGV. CDR3 length equals 14 residues. Trimming pared 0 bases from V and 7 bases from J, leaving 13 bases between. The CDR3 reads CASSLDSLLREQYF. Written as DNA, the CDR3 is TGTGCCAGCAGCTTAGACAGCCTCCTAAGGGAGCAGTACTTC.

In this sample, this clonotype turned up once. This chain joins TRBV6-1 and TRBJ1-2, with D maybe TRBD1 (5 bases). CDR1 MNHNS and CDR2 SASEGT come from the germline V gene. Trimming pared 8 bases from V and 4 bases from J, leaving 26 bases between. The CDR3 runs to 17 residues. The CDR3 reads CASRLVGQKQGPYGYTF. CDR3 DNA sequence: TGTGCCAGCCGGCTCGTAGGACAAAAACAAGGGCCCTATGGCTACACCTTC.

There are many counts of this clonotype. The chain is built from TRBV10-3 and TRBJ2-6; D unresolved. This CDR3 has 13 amino acids. CDR1 is ENHRY, CDR2 SYGVKD, per germline. V was clipped by 0 bases and J by 6 bases, with 3 bases between them. DNA for the CDR3: TGTGCCATCAGTGAGTCGACGGCCAACGTCCTGACTTTC. Its protein is CAISESTANVLTF.

V and J are TRBV9 and TRBJ2-7; 9 bases line up with TRBD1. J gave up 2 bases and V 3 bases, and 3 bases lay outside the gene matches. The CDR3 covers 14 residues. Looked up from germline, CDR1 is SGDLS and CDR2 is YYNGEE. Here the CDR3 DNA reads TGTGCCAGCAGCGCACGGGACAGGGCCTACGAGCAGTACTTC. Translating it yields CASSARDRAYEQYF.

This clonotype was detected a few times. This chain uses TRBV10-3 with TRBJ1-4; TRBD1 might be the D (6 bases). Germline V gene lookup returns CDR1 ENHRY and CDR2 SYGVKD. The CDR3 length is 14 residues. Deletions cut 6 bases from V and 4 bases from J, with 12 bases between. DNA for the CDR3: TGTGCCATCAGGGCGACAGGTAGTAATGAAAAACTGTTTTTT. Protein sequence: CAIRATGSNEKLFF.

This clonotype was detected many times. The chain employs TRBV5-4 and TRBJ2-1; tentative D call: TRBD2 (7 bases). Germline V gives CDR1 SGHNT, CDR2 YYREEE (reference sequence). V gave up 4 bases and J gave up 8 bases, with 19 bases separating them. CDR3 length equals 15 residues. Here the CDR3 DNA reads TGTGCCAGCAGCCCGAGGGGGGGTAGGGTAGATGAGCAGTTCTTC. Amino acids: CASSPRGGRVDEQFF.

This clonotype appeared many times. This chain joins TRBV20-1 and TRBJ2-1, with no clear D. The V gene's germline CDR1 is DFQATT and CDR2 SNEGSKA (reference sequence). The V end was cut by 5 bases, the J end by 0 bases, with 11 bases between. This CDR3 contains 14 residues. CDR3 amino acids: CSARRVSSYNEQFF. The CDR3 bases are TGCAGTGCTCGAAGGGTAAGCTCCTACAATGAGCAGTTCTTC.

In this sample, this clonotype turned up many times. V usage is TRBV20-1 and J usage is TRBJ2-5; 8 bases agree with TRBD2. Looked up from germline, CDR1 is DFQATT and CDR2 is SNEGSKA (reference sequence). This CDR3 comprises 13 residues. J was trimmed by 2 bases and V by 6 bases; bases with no gene match: 5. The CDR3 here is CSASTSGQETQYF. In DNA form, the CDR3 reads TGCAGTGCCTCTACTAGCGGTCAAGAGACCCAGTACTTC.

J is TRBJ2-7 and V is TRBV29-1, with 7 positions matching TRBD1. V was pared by 6 bases and J by 2 bases, with 10 bases of the junction left unmatched. Germline-derived CDR1 and CDR2 are SQVTM and ANQGSEA. This CDR3 region has 14 residues. This CDR3 is CSVLRQGMPYEQYF. The DNA of the CDR3 is TGCAGCGTCCTCAGACAGGGAATGCCCTACGAGCAGTACTTC.

This clonotype has a count of ten or more. The V call is TRBV29-1, the J call TRBJ2-3, with D possibly called TRBD1 or TRBD2 (5 bases each). The CDR3 covers 12 residues. CDR1 is SQVTM, CDR2 ANQGSEA, per germline. V gave up 8 bases and J gave up 2 bases, with 11 bases separating them. The CDR3 here is CSTGGTTDTQYF. DNA for the CDR3: TGCAGCACTGGGGGAACCACAGATACGCAGTATTTT.

This clonotype was found many times. The J gene is TRBJ2-1, the V gene TRBV7-2; D call uncertain. Germline assignment: CDR1 SGHTA and CDR2 FQGNSA. CDR3 length: 12 residues. V was trimmed by 3 bases and J by 7 bases, leaving 7 bases between them. The CDR3 here is CASSFLRNEQFF. In nucleotides, the CDR3 is TGTGCCAGCAGCTTCCTCAGAAATGAGCAGTTCTTC.

This clonotype was seen at least ten times. The chain has TRBV28 and TRBJ2-1; 12 bases match TRBD2. This CDR3 contains 18 residues. Germline trimming cut 5 bases from V and 6 bases from J; bases unmatched to any gene: 14. CDR1 MDHEN and CDR2 SYDVKM come from the germline V gene. As DNA, the CDR3 is TGTGCCAGCAGTACAAACCGGCTAGCGGGAGGGTTTGTCAATGAGCAGTTCTTC. Translated, it gives CASSTNRLAGGFVNEQFF.

This clonotype came up many times. The chain links TRBV19 to TRBJ2-7; no firm D call. V lost 3 bases to trimming and J lost 0 bases, with 12 bases between them. CDR3 size: 15 residues. Germline values: CDR1 LNHDA, CDR2 SQIVND (reference sequence). This CDR3 is CASSIDSSSSYEQYF. The CDR3 bases are TGTGCCAGTAGTATCGACTCCTCAAGCTCCTACGAGCAGTACTTC.

This clonotype was recorded a few times. The chain carries TRBV29-1 and TRBJ1-1; no reliable D call. Trimming left V 2 bases short and J 7 bases short, with 11 bases between. The CDR3 covers 12 residues. Germline V lookup: CDR1 SQVTM, CDR2 ANQGSEA. In nucleotides, the CDR3 is TGCAGCGTTGAATCTGGGTCGAGTGAAGCTTTCTTT. The encoded protein is CSVESGSSEAFF. The variable domain in full, with the rest retrieved from reference TRBV29-1 and TRBJ1-1, is SAVISQKPSRDICQRGTSLTIQCQVDSQVTMMFWYRQQPGQSLTLIATANQGSEATYESGFVIDKFPISRPNLTFSTLTVSNMSPEDSSIYLCSVESGSSEAFFGQGTRLTVV.

The V gene is TRBV12-3 or TRBV12-4, the J gene TRBJ1-4, with D tentatively TRBD1 (5 bases). This CDR3 spans 16 amino acids. V lost 3 bases, J lost 4 bases, and 15 bases lay in between. This CDR3 is CASSFGGGTGNEKLFF. The CDR3 DNA follows: TGTGCCAGCAGTTTTGGGGGAGGGACGGGTAATGAAAAACTGTTTTTT.

This clonotype was seen at least ten times. The chain combines TRBV6-2 or TRBV6-3 with TRBJ2-1; D may be TRBD2 (6 bases). This CDR3 region has 14 residues. Trimming cost V 1 base and J 6 bases, with 10 bases left between them. CDR1 is MNHEY and CDR2 is SVGEGT in the germline V gene. The CDR3 is CASSYWGERNEQFF. Here the CDR3 DNA reads TGTGCCAGCAGTTACTGGGGGGAGCGCAATGAGCAGTTCTTC.

On this clonotype itself: A much larger clone is a single base away; this may be a read error. This CDR3 is missing its conserved last phenylalanine or tryptophan, likely due to a read error. The rearrangement links TRBV7-2 to TRBJ2-1; 9 bases agree with TRBD2. V gave up 4 bases and J gave up 0 bases; unmatched junction bases: 1. Per germline, CDR1 SGHTA and CDR2 FQGNSA. The CDR3 sequence is 15 residues long. Written as DNA, the CDR3 is TGTGCCAGCAGCTCTAGCGGGATCTCCTACAATGAGCAGTTCATC. This sequence encodes CASSSSGISYNEQFI.

This clonotype was counted at least ten times. The V gene is TRBV12-3 or TRBV12-4, the J gene TRBJ1-4; 8 bases align to TRBD1. With V trimmed by 6 bases and J by 3 bases, 6 bases remained unmatched. There are 15 residues in the CDR3. In DNA form, the CDR3 reads TGTGCCAGCAGCGACAGGGGATTAGCTAATGAAAAACTGTTTTTT. Translating gives CASSDRGLANEKLFF.

The table lists this clonotype with many counts. The chain employs TRBV19 and TRBJ2-4, with a tentative D call TRBD2 (5 bases). Germline loops: CDR1 LNHDA, CDR2 SQIVND (reference sequence). This CDR3 region has 15 residues. V dropped 7 bases and J dropped 0 bases, with 13 bases sitting between them. CDR3 loop: CASTAEGRAKNIQYF. DNA of the CDR3: TGTGCCAGTACCGCTGAGGGCAGAGCCAAAAACATTCAGTACTTC.

This clonotype was counted between two and nine times. This chain uses TRBV7-2 with TRBJ2-2, with 7 bases lining up with TRBD2. Germline CDR1 is SGHTA and CDR2 is FQGNSA. The CDR3 loop spans 13 amino acids. V gave up 8 bases and J gave up 7 bases; unmatched junction bases: 7. The CDR3 sequence: CASRSGVVGELFF. The CDR3 region has the DNA TGTGCCAGCCGGAGCGGGGTCGTCGGGGAGCTGTTTTTT. Drawing the rest from reference TRBV7-2 and TRBJ2-2, the complete variable domain is GAGVSQSPSNKVTEKGKDVELRCDPISGHTALYWYRQSLGQGLEFLIYFQGNSAPDKSGLPSDRFSAERTGGSVSTLTIQRTQQEDSAVYLCASRSGVVGELFFGEGSRLTVL.

This clonotype was counted ten times or more. This rearrangement joins TRBV12-3 or TRBV12-4 to TRBJ1-5, with TRBD1 as a possible D gene (5 bases). The length of the CDR3 is 14 residues. Trimming shortened V by 6 bases and J by 0 bases, and 9 bases separated the two germline ends. As DNA, the CDR3 is TGTGCCAGCAGCCGGGGGGTTAGCAATCAGCCCCAGCATTTT. Its protein is CASSRGVSNQPQHF.

This clonotype has just a few counts. The CDR3 loop reads CSAGNLNEQFF. The CDR3 DNA follows: TGCAGTGCTGGAAATTTGAATGAGCAGTTCTTC. This chain uses TRBV20-1 with TRBJ2-1; D remains ambiguous. CDR1 is DFQATT, CDR2 SNEGSKA, per germline (reference sequence). This CDR3 has 11 residues. Trimming removed 5 bases at V and 7 bases at J, with 9 bases between.

This clonotype was seen ten or more times. The V call is TRBV30, the J call TRBJ2-3; D is ambiguous. Germline loops: CDR1 GTSNPN, CDR2 SVGIG (reference sequence). The V end was cut by 3 bases, the J end by 5 bases, with 12 bases between. The CDR3 is 13 amino acids. Written as DNA, the CDR3 is TGTGCCTGGAGCGGTTACACCAAAGATACGCAGTATTTT. It encodes CAWSGYTKDTQYF.

This clonotype was picked up many times. The chain uses TRBV9 and TRBJ1-1; 8 nucleotides line up with TRBD1. V gave up 0 bases and J gave up 0 bases; unmatched junction bases: 4. The germline gives CDR1 SGDLS, CDR2 YYNGEE. There are 16 residues in the CDR3. The CDR3 here is CASSVAAGGMNTEAFF. CDR3 sequence (DNA): TGTGCCAGCAGCGTAGCAGCAGGGGGCATGAACACTGAAGCTTTCTTT.

The rearrangement links TRBV7-2 to TRBJ2-3; no reliable D call. The V end lost 1 base, the J end lost 1 base, and 9 bases lay between the germline ends. Germline V gene data show CDR1 as SGHTA and CDR2 as FQGNSA. CDR3 length equals 15 residues. The CDR3 DNA follows: TGTGCCAGCAGCTTAGGACCGTCAGGCACAGATACGCAGTATTTT. It yields the protein CASSLGPSGTDTQYF.

A few counts support this clonotype. This sequence joins TRBV25-1 and TRBJ1-1; D ambiguous. V lost 5 bases and J lost 8, with 9 bases in between. This CDR3 is 11 amino acids long. The germline V gene encodes CDR1 MGHDK and CDR2 SYGVNS. As DNA, the CDR3 is TGTGCCAGCAGTTGGACTGGGGAAGCTTTCTTT. Its protein product is CASSWTGEAFF.

The V gene is TRBV15, the J gene TRBJ1-1; 8 bases are a match to TRBD1. CDR1 is LNHNV, CDR2 YYDKDF, per germline (reference sequence). The CDR3 has 15 residues. J gave up 3 bases and V 0 bases, and 3 bases lay outside the gene matches. The chain's CDR3 is CATSRDRGLHTEAFF. DNA for the CDR3: TGTGCCACCAGCAGAGACAGGGGGCTTCACACTGAAGCTTTCTTT. Full variable domain (rest looked up from reference TRBV15 and TRBJ1-1): DAMVIQNPRYQVTQFGKPVTLSCSQTLNHNVMYWYQQKSSQAPKLLFHYYDKDFNNEADTPDNFQSRRPNTSFCFLDIRSPGLGDTAMYLCATSRDRGLHTEAFFGQGTRLTVV.

This clonotype was seen many times. V gene TRBV5-1 combines with J gene TRBJ2-7; D not certain. The CDR3 is 13 residues long. From germline, CDR1 is SGHRS and CDR2 YFSETQ. Trimming took 1 base from V and 0 from J, leaving 5 bases between them. The CDR3 coding sequence is TGCGCCAGCAGCTTGTTTATCTCCTACGAGCAGTACTTC. This gives the protein CASSLFISYEQYF.

The rearrangement uses TRBV7-2 and TRBJ1-1; a weak D match, TRBD1 (5 bases). The germline gives CDR1 SGHTA, CDR2 FQGNSA. This CDR3 comprises 15 residues. V lost 5 bases and J lost 0, with 13 bases in between. In nucleotides, the CDR3 is TGTGCCAGCAGCCCACGCCCGGGGGTGAACACTGAAGCTTTCTTT. Encoded protein: CASSPRPGVNTEAFF.

The rearrangement uses TRBV20-1 and TRBJ1-2; no clear D. The CDR3 covers 13 residues. V dropped 3 bases and J dropped 4 bases, with 12 bases sitting between them. The germline gives CDR1 DFQATT, CDR2 SNEGSKA (reference sequence). CDR3 residues: CSASSEGTYGYTF. Here the CDR3 DNA reads TGCAGTGCTAGCTCCGAGGGCACCTATGGCTACACCTTC.

This clonotype was counted many times. One end of the junction varies from germline; a read error may be responsible. This sequence joins TRBV7-7 and TRBJ2-2, with 13 positions matching TRBD2. Per the germline V gene, CDR1 is SSHAT and CDR2 is FNYEAQ (reference sequence). This CDR3 spans 16 amino acids. The CDR3 DNA sequence: TGTGCTAGCAGCCGACTAGCGGGGGGGAACACCGGGGAGCTGTTTTTT. Translated, it gives CASSRLAGGNTGELFF.